This T cell receptor beta chain was found in a study of tumor-infiltrating lymphocytes in localized non-small cell lung cancer. This clone showed up just a few times. Germline values: CDR1 MDHEN, CDR2 SYDVKM. The CDR3 covers 15 residues. Losses at the gene ends were 7 bases for V and 5 bases for J; bases not matched to a gene: 9. Repertoires were generated with immunoSEQ multiplex PCR, while TCRdb's copy carries only in-frame clones and drops some. The data show under 25,000 clones, about three fifths seen once. The sequenced sample was lung tumor tissue. V gene TRBV28 combines with J gene TRBJ2-5; 11 nucleotides line up with TRBD1. The sequence was obtained from a human donor with non-small cell lung cancer. The CDR3 region is CASTGTGGRGETQYF. The DNA for the CDR3 is TGTGCCAGCACCGGGACAGGGGGGAGGGGGGAGACCCAGTACTTC.